A single sample is the source of the 28 T cell receptor beta chains below, sequenced in a study of blood T cell repertoires in COVID-19. Profiled with immunoSEQ multiplex PCR; TCRdb holds only in-frame clones, not every one. The sample consists of more than 100,000 clones, roughly 85% of them appearing once. Sequencing used peripheral blood. These receptor sequences come from a man aged 50 to 59 in a cohort sampled during active COVID-19.

The J gene is TRBJ2-5, the V gene TRBV19, with 7 bases that match TRBD2. CDR3 length equals 15 residues. The germline gives CDR1 LNHDA, CDR2 SQIVND (reference sequence). J lost 2 bases, V lost 6 bases, and 9 bases had no gene match. CDR3 in amino acids: CASRHQIGGQETQYF. As DNA, the CDR3 is TGTGCCAGTAGACATCAAATCGGGGGGCAAGAGACCCAGTACTTC.

J is TRBJ2-1 and V is TRBV7-9; the D gene is possibly TRBD2 (6 bases). Trimming took 10 bases from V and 4 from J, leaving 20 bases between them. This CDR3 is built from 15 residues. Germline CDR1 SEHNR, CDR2 FQNEAQ (reference sequence). CDR3 sequence reads: CATTLGGTPYNEQFF. In DNA form, the CDR3 reads TGTGCCACGACCTTGGGTGGGACTCCATACAATGAGCAGTTCTTC.

This clone was seen once. V is TRBV2 and J is TRBJ1-1, with 9 bases identical to TRBD1. The CDR3 spans 15 residues. V shed 6 bases, J shed 4 bases, and the junction held 9 bases outside the gene matches. CDR1 is SNHLY and CDR2 is FYNNEI in the germline V gene. CDR3 sequence reads: CASRRTGTGTTEAFF. As DNA, the CDR3 is TGTGCCAGCAGAAGAACCGGGACAGGGACCACTGAAGCTTTCTTT.

The J gene is TRBJ2-1, the V gene TRBV5-1; 7 nucleotides line up with TRBD1. The CDR3 sequence is 15 residues long. Germline V lookup: CDR1 SGHRS, CDR2 YFSETQ. With V trimmed by 2 bases and J by 9 bases, 11 bases remained unmatched. The CDR3 region is CASSLHRGRIGEQFF. The DNA for the CDR3 is TGCGCCAGCAGCTTACATAGGGGGCGTATAGGTGAGCAGTTCTTC.

This chain connects TRBV28 to TRBJ1-4, with a tentative D call TRBD1 (5 bases). V lost 6 bases and J lost 0, with 14 bases in between. The CDR3 has 16 amino acids. Germline values: CDR1 MDHEN, CDR2 SYDVKM. As DNA, the CDR3 is TGTGCCAGCAGCTTGGGACTGCCGACAACTAATGAAAAACTGTTTTTT. It codes for CASSLGLPTTNEKLFF.

The chain couples TRBV10-1 to TRBJ2-2; no clear D gene. Germline-derived CDR1 and CDR2 are WNHNN and SYGVQD (reference sequence). The CDR3 is made up of 12 amino acids. Trimming left V 6 bases short and J 0 bases short, with 2 bases between. The CDR3 region has the DNA TGCGCCAGCAGCGCGAACACCGGGGAGCTGTTTTTT. It translates to CASSANTGELFF.

The genes are TRBV5-6 and TRBJ2-2; a weak D match, TRBD2 (5 bases). V lost 3 bases and J 0 bases, leaving 9 bases between the germline ends. The germline gives CDR1 SGHDT, CDR2 YYEEEE. CDR3 length equals 15 residues. Here the CDR3 reads CASSSGLSNTGELFF. The CDR3 region has the DNA TGTGCCAGCAGCTCCGGACTCTCGAACACCGGGGAGCTGTTTTTT.

This clone was observed a single time. The V call is TRBV5-1, the J call TRBJ2-5; 12 nucleotides line up with TRBD1. V was pared by 4 bases and J by 5 bases, with 6 bases of the junction left unmatched. Germline CDR1 SGHRS, CDR2 YFSETQ. CDR3 length: 15 residues. CDR3 nucleotide sequence: TGCGCCAGCAGCGGGGGACAGGGGGCGCGGGAGACCCAGTACTTC. Encoded protein: CASSGGQGARETQYF. The variable domain in full, completed from reference TRBV5-1 and TRBJ2-5, reads KAGVTQTPRYLIKTRGQQVTLSCSPISGHRSVSWYQQTPGQGLQFLFEYFSETQRNKGNFPGRFSGRQFSNSRSEMNVSTLELGDSALYLCASSGGQGARETQYFGPGTRLLVL.

The gene calls are TRBV4-1 and TRBJ2-3; tentative D call: TRBD2 (6 bases). This CDR3 has 14 residues. V was pared by 0 bases and J by 8 bases, with 12 bases between. Germline assignment: CDR1 MGHRA and CDR2 YSYEKL. The CDR3 region is CASSQEGGIGTQYF. CDR3 coding DNA: TGCGCCAGCAGCCAAGAAGGAGGGATAGGTACGCAGTATTTT.

For the CDR3, the DNA is TGTGCCAGCAGCCCCGGGACTAGCGGGATAGAGACCCAGTACTTC. Protein sequence: CASSPGTSGIETQYF. V usage is TRBV7-2 and J usage is TRBJ2-5, with 13 bases identical to TRBD2. The CDR3 has 15 amino acids. V lost 5 bases and J lost 4; bases outside the gene matches: 4. The germline V gene encodes CDR1 SGHTA and CDR2 FQGNSA.

This chain uses TRBV20-1 with TRBJ2-5; 9 positions match TRBD2. Per germline, CDR1 DFQATT and CDR2 SNEGSKA (reference sequence). CDR3 length equals 16 residues. Germline trimming cut 3 bases from V and 4 bases from J; bases unmatched to any gene: 12. Here the CDR3 reads CSASRLAGGIGETQYF. DNA of the CDR3: TGCAGTGCTAGTAGGTTGGCGGGGGGGATAGGAGAGACCCAGTACTTC.

The chain joins TRBV10-3 to TRBJ2-6; 11 bases are a match to TRBD1. Germline V CDR1 and CDR2: ENHRY, SYGVKD. The CDR3 runs 16 residues. Germline trimming cut 8 bases from V and 0 bases from J; bases unmatched to any gene: 3. This CDR3 reads CAIGQGAYSGANVLTF. CDR3 coding DNA: TGTGCCATCGGACAGGGGGCCTACTCTGGGGCCAACGTCCTGACTTTC.

A word on this clone: Other DNA variants within this sample encode the same CDR3. The chain recombines TRBV6-6 with TRBJ2-7; possible D gene TRBD2, 6 bases. V was trimmed by 4 bases and J by 6 bases, leaving 19 bases between them. This CDR3 has 15 amino acids. In germline, CDR1 is MNHNY, CDR2 SVGAGI (reference sequence). CDR3 loop: CASSFSPGAGGEQYF. CDR3 bases: TGTGCCAGCAGTTTCTCGCCGGGAGCCGGGGGCGAGCAGTACTTC.

This clone has a handful of counts. This sequence joins TRBV19 and TRBJ1-5, with no clear D. The CDR3 loop spans 16 amino acids. The V and J ends lost 4 bases and 0 bases respectively, with 13 bases between them. The germline V gene has CDR1 LNHDA and CDR2 SQIVND (reference sequence). The chain's CDR3 is CASSTKSRVSNQPQHF. CDR3 in DNA: TGTGCCAGTAGTACAAAGAGTCGAGTTAGCAATCAGCCCCAGCATTTT.

This chain joins TRBV18 and TRBJ1-3; D possibly corresponds to TRBD1 (6 bases). Germline CDR1 reads KGHSH; CDR2 reads LQKENI. This CDR3 contains 20 residues. V was shortened by 1 base and J by 4 bases, with 26 bases between the two germline ends. The CDR3 reads CASSPRAHSRQASIGNTIYF. The CDR3 DNA reads TGTGCCAGCTCACCACGGGCCCATTCCCGACAGGCTTCGATCGGAAACACCATATATTTT.

This sequence joins TRBV19 and TRBJ1-5; D gene uncertain. The V gene's germline CDR1 is LNHDA and CDR2 SQIVND (reference sequence). The CDR3 contains 14 residues. Trimming took off 5 bases at V and 3 bases at J, with 11 bases between the two ends. CDR3 loop: CASSGQAPNQPQHF. Written as DNA, the CDR3 is TGTGCCAGTAGTGGGCAGGCCCCCAATCAGCCCCAGCATTTT.

The chain links TRBV9 to TRBJ2-1; tentatively, D is TRBD2 (6 bases). The V end was cut by 3 bases, the J end by 2 bases, with 12 bases between. Germline assignment: CDR1 SGDLS and CDR2 YYNGEE. The CDR3 totals 15 residues. For the CDR3, the DNA is TGTGCCAGCAGCGCACGGGACTTACCCTACAATGAGCAGTTCTTC. Translation: CASSARDLPYNEQFF.

This clone was found a few times. This chain connects TRBV19 to TRBJ1-1; 9 nucleotides line up with TRBD1. This CDR3 has 15 residues. V was pared by 8 bases and J by 1 base, with 8 bases of the junction left unmatched. Germline CDR1 is LNHDA and CDR2 is SQIVND (reference sequence). The CDR3 region is CASVGDRVGNTEAFF. In DNA, the CDR3 is TGTGCCAGTGTGGGGGACAGGGTAGGGAACACTGAAGCTTTCTTT.

The chain combines TRBV18 with TRBJ2-2, with a possible D match to TRBD1 (5 bases). The V gene's germline CDR1 is KGHSH and CDR2 LQKENI. V shed 4 bases and J shed 4 bases, with 16 bases lying between them. This CDR3 has 16 amino acids. The CDR3 is CASSLRVDPGTGELFF. DNA of the CDR3: TGTGCCAGCTCACTCAGGGTAGATCCGGGCACCGGGGAGCTGTTTTTT.

This clone occurred once. V usage is TRBV25-1 and J usage is TRBJ2-2; TRBD1 aligns across 7 bases. The CDR3 contains 13 residues. J was trimmed by 7 bases and V by 6 bases; bases with no gene match: 5. The germline V gene encodes CDR1 MGHDK and CDR2 SYGVNS. The DNA for the CDR3 is TGTGCCAGCAGCAGGGGGTTGAGCGGGGAGCTGTTTTTT. Translation: CASSRGLSGELFF.

The gene calls are TRBV5-1 and TRBJ1-1; 10 nucleotides align to TRBD1. With 8 bases clipped from V and 1 base from J, the junction kept 8 bases outside the gene matches. Looked up from germline, CDR1 is SGHRS and CDR2 is YFSETQ. The CDR3 covers 15 residues. The CDR3 protein is CASGEGTGANTEAFF. The CDR3 DNA reads TGCGCCAGTGGGGAGGGGACAGGGGCGAACACTGAAGCTTTCTTT.

The V call is TRBV10-3, the J call TRBJ2-5, with a weak D call TRBD1 (7 bases). CDR1 and CDR2 (germline): ENHRY, SYGVKD. The CDR3 has 14 residues. The V end was cut by 6 bases, the J end by 3 bases, with 14 bases between. The CDR3 loop reads CAIRRETGEETQYF. The CDR3 nucleotides read TGTGCCATCAGGCGGGAAACAGGGGAAGAGACCCAGTACTTC.

The count of this clone is one. This chain uses TRBV5-1 with TRBJ2-7, with D possibly matching TRBD2 (7 bases). This CDR3 comprises 15 residues. Trimming removed 0 bases at V and 1 base at J, with 11 bases between. From germline, CDR1 is SGHRS and CDR2 YFSETQ. CDR3 sequence reads: CASSLAGGLSYEQYF. The CDR3 nucleotides read TGCGCCAGCAGCTTGGCCGGGGGGCTTTCCTACGAGCAGTACTTC.

This chain connects TRBV12-5 to TRBJ2-3; 9 positions match TRBD1. The CDR3 covers 16 residues. Germline-derived CDR1 and CDR2 are LGHNT and FRNRAP. With V trimmed by 3 bases and J by 0 bases, 4 bases remained unmatched. The CDR3, as DNA: TGTGCTAGTGGTTTCGTACAGGGGGCAAGCACAGATACGCAGTATTTT. As protein: CASGFVQGASTDTQYF.

J is TRBJ2-3 and V is TRBV5-6; TRBD2 matches 8 bases. CDR3 length: 17 residues. V was pared by 2 bases and J by 1 base, with 9 bases of the junction left unmatched. In germline, CDR1 is SGHDT, CDR2 YYEEEE. The CDR3 loop reads CASSFVRGASRTDTQYF. The CDR3 DNA reads as TGTGCCAGCAGCTTCGTGCGGGGGGCCTCTCGCACAGATACGCAGTATTTT.

The sample holds one count of this clone. The chain couples TRBV25-1 to TRBJ1-1; TRBD1 matches at 10 bases. Germline V CDR1 and CDR2: MGHDK, SYGVNS. V was pared by 7 bases and J by 4 bases, with 3 bases of the junction left unmatched. The CDR3 has 13 amino acids. CDR3 sequence (DNA): TGTGCCAGCACAAGACAGGGGGCCACTGAAGCTTTCTTT. This sequence encodes CASTRQGATEAFF.

The V and J genes are TRBV3-1 (or the pseudogene TRBV3-2) and TRBJ2-2; D gene unclear. The CDR3 contains 14 residues. From germline, CDR1 is LGHDT and CDR2 YNNKEL (reference sequence). V was pared by 2 bases and J by 1 base, with 5 bases between. The DNA for the CDR3 is TGTGCCAGCAGCCAACAGGTGAACACCGGGGAGCTGTTTTTT. This encodes CASSQQVNTGELFF.

The V and J genes are TRBV5-6 and TRBJ1-5; unclear D gene. Germline-derived CDR1 and CDR2 are SGHDT and YYEEEE. The V gene lost 1 base and the J gene lost 0 bases, with 8 bases spanning the gap. CDR3 length: 15 amino acids. The CDR3 is CASSLFQNSNQPQHF. DNA of the CDR3: TGTGCCAGCAGCTTGTTTCAGAATAGCAATCAGCCCCAGCATTTT. Together with reference TRBV5-6 and TRBJ1-5, the CDR3 gives the full variable domain: DAGVTQSPTHLIKTRGQQVTLRCSPKSGHDTVSWYQQALGQGPQFIFQYYEEEERQRGNFPDRFSGHQFPNYSSELNVNALLLGDSALYLCASSLFQNSNQPQHFGDGTRLSIL.